This T cell receptor beta chain emerged from a study of identical twins' blood T cells. TCRdb re-called the 5' RACE reads with MiXCR, one entry per CDR3 protein. In the table there are 300,000 to 450,000 distinct CDR3 sequences, 25% to 35% of which are singletons. CDR3 length: 15 residues. From germline, CDR1 is KGHSH and CDR2 LQKENI. J gave up 7 bases and V 6 bases, and 13 bases lay outside the gene matches. The sample holds a few counts of this clonotype. This clonotype was sampled from a woman aged 18 to 55 in good health. The specimen sequenced was PBMCs. The genes are TRBV18 and TRBJ1-1, with 8 nucleotides matching TRBD1. The CDR3: CASSPRQGKGGEAFF. The CDR3 DNA sequence: TGTGCCAGCTCCCCTAGACAGGGGAAAGGAGGTGAAGCTTTCTTT.